The text below deals with one TCR beta chain. The antigen remains undetermined. Among the 120 subjects of the validation cohort, separate from the approximately 700-subject first cohort, were the donors. The CDR3 contains 13 residues. Germline CDR1 and CDR2: GTSNPN and SVGIG (reference sequence). V lost 3 bases to trimming and J lost 5 bases, with 11 bases between them. The data were obtained in a study of cytomegalovirus exposure and HLA in healthy donors. The repertoire was sequenced with immunoSEQ multiplex PCR; TCRdb's copy has only in-frame clones and lacks some. Seen here are about 63,000 clones, about 95% observed once, and the top ten hold around 7%. General study results and limits: Cytomegalovirus status was reportedly diagnosed by the classifier with high sensitivity and specificity. The authors confirmed in vitro that a few CMV-associated chains were specific for CMV antigens. The study designated 150 or so TCR beta chains cytomegalovirus-associated.

Sequencing input: PBMCs. The origin of this receptor is a woman between 18 and 30 years old in good health and CMV-seropositive. This chain connects TRBV30 to TRBJ1-5, with a possible D match to TRBD1 (5 bases). The CDR3 loop reads CAWSAGRDQPQHF. Written as DNA, the CDR3 is TGTGCCTGGAGCGCGGGGCGTGATCAGCCCCAGCATTTT.